The T cell receptor beta chain under discussion was sequenced for a study of identical twins. With respect to this clonotype: Antigen unknown.

The length of the CDR3 is 13 residues. V lost 8 bases to trimming and J lost 4 bases; unmatched junction nucleotides: 9. CDR1 is DFQATT and CDR2 is SNEGSKA in the germline V gene (reference sequence). TCRdb used MiXCR to reprocess the 5' RACE reads, holding one entry per CDR3 protein. This sample has about 890,000 distinct CDR3 sequences, with 12% found just once. Overall study results and limits: Memory repertoires lacked the insertion deficit that abundant cord blood beta clonotypes showed.

These data also formed part of another study, on yellow fever vaccine responses in identical twins.

The sequencing sample was made of PBMCs. The V and J genes are TRBV20-1 and TRBJ2-3; 7 bases align to TRBD2. The sequence was obtained from a woman between 18 and 29 years old in good health. CDR3 nucleotides: TGCAGTTACCGAGCGGGGAGGGCAGATACGCAGTATTTT. Protein: CSYRAGRADTQYF.